What follows are 21 T cell receptor beta chains derived from one specimen sequenced in a study of T cell responses to AZD1222 COVID-19 vaccine. The repertoire was sequenced with immunoSEQ multiplex PCR; TCRdb's copy has only in-frame clones and lacks some. The table includes 120,000 or so clones, roughly 84% detected once. Sequenced here: peripheral blood, sampled on day 0 of AZD1222 vaccination. These receptors all come from an adult in good health.

This rearrangement joins TRBV6-5 to TRBJ1-3; 10 bases are shared with TRBD1. The ends lost 3 bases at V and 2 bases at J; junction bases unmatched: 1. The CDR3 is 15 residues long. Germline V lookup: CDR1 MNHEY, CDR2 SVGAGI. The CDR3 DNA follows: TGTGCCAGCAGTTATGGGACAGGGGCTGGAAACACCATATATTTT. Translating gives CASSYGTGAGNTIYF.

This clone was observed a single time. The V and J genes are TRBV6-5 and TRBJ1-2; the match to TRBD1 covers 7 bases. Germline V CDR1 and CDR2: MNHEY, SVGAGI. V gave up 6 bases and J gave up 3 bases; unmatched junction bases: 4. This CDR3 has 13 amino acids. The CDR3 sequence: CASSLTGDYGYTF. The CDR3 bases are TGTGCCAGCAGCTTAACAGGGGACTATGGCTACACCTTC.

The chain links TRBV18 to TRBJ1-2, with a possible D match to TRBD1 (5 bases). CDR1 is KGHSH, CDR2 LQKENI, per germline. V was cut by 3 bases and J by 1 base, with 12 bases left in between. The CDR3 has 15 amino acids. CDR3 nucleotides: TGTGCCAGCTCACCGGGGACGGGGGATAACTATGGCTACACCTTC. Protein product: CASSPGTGDNYGYTF.

This clone was recorded a few times. For the CDR3, the DNA is TGCGCCAGCAGCCAAGATGTTCAGGGGCAGGGCTATGGCTACACCTTC. Amino acids: CASSQDVQGQGYGYTF. This chain connects TRBV4-3 to TRBJ1-2, with a possible D match to TRBD1 (6 bases). The CDR3 extends over 16 amino acids. Trimming left V 0 bases short and J 4 bases short, with 15 bases between. Per the germline V gene, CDR1 is LGHNA and CDR2 is YSLEER.

V and J are TRBV5-4 and TRBJ2-3; D remains ambiguous. Germline-derived CDR1 and CDR2 are SGHNT and YYREEE (reference sequence). With 3 bases removed from V and 0 bases from J, the gap between germline ends came to 14 bases. The CDR3 covers 16 residues. The CDR3 reads CASSSYLSTSTDTQYF. CDR3 nucleotide sequence: TGTGCCAGCAGCTCTTACTTAAGTACTAGCACAGATACGCAGTATTTT.

This chain connects TRBV20-1 to TRBJ1-2; 8 bases agree with TRBD1. V lost 3 bases and J lost 2; bases outside the gene matches: 5. This CDR3 has 14 residues. From germline, CDR1 is DFQATT and CDR2 SNEGSKA (reference sequence). The CDR3 sequence: CSASGAGGNYGYTF. The CDR3 coding sequence is TGCAGTGCTAGTGGGGCAGGGGGCAACTATGGCTACACCTTC.

The chain joins TRBV27 to TRBJ1-2, with 10 bases that match TRBD1. The CDR3 consists of 13 residues. CDR1 MNHEY and CDR2 SMNVEV come from the germline V gene (reference sequence). Losses at the gene ends were 4 bases for V and 7 bases for J; bases not matched to a gene: 3. CDR3 DNA: TGTGCCAGCAGTTCACGACAGGGGGCTGGCTACACCTTC. This sequence encodes CASSSRQGAGYTF.

V is TRBV5-1 and J is TRBJ2-5, with a possible D match to TRBD2 (6 bases). Germline CDR1 is SGHRS and CDR2 is YFSETQ. The V end was cut by 4 bases, the J end by 1 base, with 11 bases between. The CDR3 is 14 amino acids. The CDR3 DNA sequence: TGCGCCAGCAGCCTGGGAGGCGTCCAAGAGACCCAGTACTTC. Encoded protein: CASSLGGVQETQYF.

The chain carries TRBV3-1 (or the pseudogene TRBV3-2) and TRBJ1-1; a weak D match, TRBD1 (5 bases). Germline lookup yields CDR1 LGHDT and CDR2 YNNKEL (reference sequence). V lost 6 bases and J lost 2, with 10 bases in between. There are 13 residues in the CDR3. Here the CDR3 DNA reads TGTGCCAGCAGTAACGACAGAAACACTGAAGCTTTCTTT. Translation gives CASSNDRNTEAFF.

This clone appeared a single time. The chain joins TRBV29-1 to TRBJ2-1, with D possibly TRBD1 on 6 matching bases. This CDR3 spans 13 amino acids. Germline lookup yields CDR1 SQVTM and CDR2 ANQGSEA. V lost 4 bases and J lost 9, with 16 bases in between. As DNA, the CDR3 is TGCAGCGTTGGGGGGCGGGCCCGGGTTGAGCAGTTCTTC. Translated: CSVGGRARVEQFF.

The chain links TRBV6-2 or TRBV6-3 to TRBJ2-1; D remains ambiguous. The length of the CDR3 is 14 residues. V was pared by 2 bases and J by 4 bases, with 9 bases between. Germline V gene lookup returns CDR1 MNHEY and CDR2 SVGEGT. The CDR3 loop is CASSYLAEYNEQFF. Written as DNA, the CDR3 is TGTGCCAGCAGTTACCTCGCCGAGTACAATGAGCAGTTCTTC.

This chain links TRBV7-2 with TRBJ2-5, with D possibly called TRBD1 or TRBD2 (5 bases each). V lost 3 bases to trimming and J lost 5 bases, with 10 bases between them. CDR1 SGHTA and CDR2 FQGNSA come from the germline V gene. CDR3 length equals 13 residues. The CDR3 region has the DNA TGTGCCAGCAGCTTGGGGGTCGGGGAGACCCAGTACTTC. Residues: CASSLGVGETQYF.

The CDR3 loop reads CASSESGTGGRGAFF. The CDR3 bases are TGCGCCAGCAGTGAGTCGGGGACAGGGGGCCGGGGAGCTTTCTTT. The rearrangement uses TRBV10-1 and TRBJ1-1, with 12 bases lining up with TRBD1. This CDR3 has 15 residues. Losses at the gene ends were 0 bases for V and 10 bases for J; bases not matched to a gene: 6. Germline V gene data show CDR1 as WNHNN and CDR2 as SYGVQD (reference sequence).

V gene TRBV6-5 combines with J gene TRBJ1-2, with 8 bases identical to TRBD1. The CDR3 spans 14 residues. Germline values: CDR1 MNHEY, CDR2 SVGAGI. Trimming removed 7 bases from V and 4 bases from J; junction bases left unmatched: 8. CDR3 loop: CASTSRGLGYGYTF. CDR3 coding DNA: TGTGCCAGCACTTCCAGGGGGCTCGGCTATGGCTACACCTTC.

In this sample, this clone turned up a few times. The chain recombines TRBV3-1 (or the pseudogene TRBV3-2) with TRBJ1-2; 7 bases are shared with TRBD1. Germline V gives CDR1 LGHDT, CDR2 YNNKEL (reference sequence). There are 14 residues in the CDR3. With 5 bases clipped from V and 3 bases from J, the junction kept 6 bases outside the gene matches. CDR3 protein: CASSSSDRDYGYTF. In nucleotides, the CDR3 is TGTGCCAGCAGCTCTTCCGACAGGGACTATGGCTACACCTTC.

In regard to this clone: At one of its ends the junction is not consistent with the germline gene, which may arise from a read error. The rearrangement uses TRBV7-9 and TRBJ1-1; D ambiguous. The CDR3 is 12 residues long. Per germline, CDR1 SEHNR and CDR2 FQNEAQ (reference sequence). For the CDR3, the DNA is TGTGCCAGCAGCGGCTGGACTTACCTAGCACACTTT. Encoded protein: CASSGWTYLAHF.

The gene calls are TRBV10-3 and TRBJ1-5; D call uncertain. CDR3 length equals 13 residues. Germline lookup yields CDR1 ENHRY and CDR2 SYGVKD. Deletions cut 4 bases from V and 5 bases from J, with 9 bases between. CDR3 loop: CAISGLRDQPQHF. CDR3 in DNA: TGTGCCATCAGTGGCCTCCGTGATCAGCCCCAGCATTTT.

This chain uses TRBV5-4 with TRBJ1-1; D unresolved. The CDR3 has 13 amino acids. V gave up 2 bases and J gave up 7 bases, with 12 bases separating them. Germline V gene data show CDR1 as SGHNT and CDR2 as YYREEE (reference sequence). The CDR3 DNA reads as TGTGCCAGCAGCTTAACACAGAAACATGAAGCTTTCTTT. This sequence encodes CASSLTQKHEAFF.

The CDR3 DNA sequence: TGTGCCAGCAGCAACGGACCGAACCCCTATGGCTACACCTTC. Its translation is CASSNGPNPYGYTF. V is TRBV3-1 (or the pseudogene TRBV3-2) and J is TRBJ1-2; no clear D gene. Germline V CDR1 and CDR2: LGHDT, YNNKEL (reference sequence). V shed 5 bases and J shed 4 bases, with 14 bases lying between them. This CDR3 is built from 14 residues.

The chain combines TRBV9 with TRBJ1-2, with 12 bases aligning to TRBD1. This CDR3 contains 17 residues. The germline V gene has CDR1 SGDLS and CDR2 YYNGEE. V shed 0 bases and J 4 bases; nucleotides not matched to a gene: 7. CDR3: CASSVGGQGAFIYGYTF. The CDR3 DNA reads TGTGCCAGCAGCGTAGGGGGACAGGGGGCGTTTATCTATGGCTACACCTTC.

This chain joins TRBV5-6 and TRBJ2-7; tentatively, D is TRBD1 or TRBD2 (6 bases each). Germline V gene sequence: CDR1 SGHDT, CDR2 YYEEEE. Deletions cut 0 bases from V and 6 bases from J, with 19 bases between. The length of the CDR3 is 16 residues. The CDR3 DNA follows: TGTGCCAGCAGCTTGGTGTCGTTGGGGGGCCGTTTCGAGCAGTACTTC. Translated, it gives CASSLVSLGGRFEQYF.